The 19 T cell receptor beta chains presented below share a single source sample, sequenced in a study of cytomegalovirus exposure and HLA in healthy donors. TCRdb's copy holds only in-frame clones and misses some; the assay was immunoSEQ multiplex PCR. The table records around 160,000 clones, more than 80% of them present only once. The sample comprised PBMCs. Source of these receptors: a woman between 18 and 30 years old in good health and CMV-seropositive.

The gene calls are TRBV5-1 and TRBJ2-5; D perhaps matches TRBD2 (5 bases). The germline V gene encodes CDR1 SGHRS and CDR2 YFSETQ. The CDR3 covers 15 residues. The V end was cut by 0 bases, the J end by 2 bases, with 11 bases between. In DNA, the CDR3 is TGCGCCAGCAGCTTGGCGGACTTAGGACAAGAGACCCAGTACTTC. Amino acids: CASSLADLGQETQYF.

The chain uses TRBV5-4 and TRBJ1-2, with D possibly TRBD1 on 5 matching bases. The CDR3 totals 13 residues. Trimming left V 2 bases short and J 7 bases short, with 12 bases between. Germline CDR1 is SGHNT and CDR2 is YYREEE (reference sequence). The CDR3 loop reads CASSLGQGGGYTF. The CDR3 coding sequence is TGTGCCAGCAGCTTAGGGCAGGGAGGTGGCTACACCTTC.

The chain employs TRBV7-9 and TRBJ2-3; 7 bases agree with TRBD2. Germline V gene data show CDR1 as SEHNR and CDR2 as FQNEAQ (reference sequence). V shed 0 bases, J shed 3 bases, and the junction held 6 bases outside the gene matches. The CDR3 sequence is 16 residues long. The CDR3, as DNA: TGTGCCAGCAGCTTAGCGGCGGGAGTTAGTACAGATACGCAGTATTTT. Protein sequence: CASSLAAGVSTDTQYF.

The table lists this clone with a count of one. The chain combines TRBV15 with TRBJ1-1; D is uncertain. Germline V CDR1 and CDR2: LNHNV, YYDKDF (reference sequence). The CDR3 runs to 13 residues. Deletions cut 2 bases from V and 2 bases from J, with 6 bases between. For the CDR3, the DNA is TGTGCCACCAGCAGACAAACAAACACTGAAGCTTTCTTT. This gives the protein CATSRQTNTEAFF.

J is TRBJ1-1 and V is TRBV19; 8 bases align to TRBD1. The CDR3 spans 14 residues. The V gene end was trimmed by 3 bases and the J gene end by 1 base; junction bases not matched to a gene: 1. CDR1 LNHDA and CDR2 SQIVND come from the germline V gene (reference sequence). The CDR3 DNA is TGTGCCAGTAGTATGGGACAGGCGAACACTGAAGCTTTCTTT. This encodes CASSMGQANTEAFF.

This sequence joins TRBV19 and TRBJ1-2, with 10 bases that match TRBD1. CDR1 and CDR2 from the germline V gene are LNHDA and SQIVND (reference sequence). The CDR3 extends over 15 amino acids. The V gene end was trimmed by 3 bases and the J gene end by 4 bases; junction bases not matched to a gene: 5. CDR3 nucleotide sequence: TGTGCCAGTAGTATCGGGACAGGGGAAGGCTATGGCTACACCTTC. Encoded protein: CASSIGTGEGYGYTF.

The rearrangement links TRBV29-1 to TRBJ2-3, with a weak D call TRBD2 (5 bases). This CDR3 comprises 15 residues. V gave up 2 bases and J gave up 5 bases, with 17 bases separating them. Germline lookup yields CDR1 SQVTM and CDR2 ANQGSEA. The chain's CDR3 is CSVETTLARKDTQYF. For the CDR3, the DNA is TGCAGCGTTGAAACAACGCTAGCAAGAAAAGATACGCAGTATTTT.

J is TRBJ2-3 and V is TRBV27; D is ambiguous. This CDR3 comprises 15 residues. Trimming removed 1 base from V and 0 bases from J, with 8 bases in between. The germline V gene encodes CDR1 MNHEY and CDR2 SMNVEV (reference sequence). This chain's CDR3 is CASSLLAVSTDTQYF. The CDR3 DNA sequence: TGTGCCAGCAGTTTATTGGCGGTCAGCACAGATACGCAGTATTTT.

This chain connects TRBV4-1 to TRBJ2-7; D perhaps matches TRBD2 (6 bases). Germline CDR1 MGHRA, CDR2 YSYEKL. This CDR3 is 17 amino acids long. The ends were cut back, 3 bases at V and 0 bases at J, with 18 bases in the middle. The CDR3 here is CASSHVLRDSSSYEQYF. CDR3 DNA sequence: TGCGCCAGCAGCCATGTTCTCCGGGACTCTAGCTCCTACGAGCAGTACTTC.

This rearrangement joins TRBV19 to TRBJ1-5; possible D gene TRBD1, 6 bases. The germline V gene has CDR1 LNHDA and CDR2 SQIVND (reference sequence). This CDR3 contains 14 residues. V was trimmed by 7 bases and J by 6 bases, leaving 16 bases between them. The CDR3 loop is CASTPGQIRQPQHF. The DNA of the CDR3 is TGTGCCAGTACTCCTGGACAGATCCGTCAGCCCCAGCATTTT.

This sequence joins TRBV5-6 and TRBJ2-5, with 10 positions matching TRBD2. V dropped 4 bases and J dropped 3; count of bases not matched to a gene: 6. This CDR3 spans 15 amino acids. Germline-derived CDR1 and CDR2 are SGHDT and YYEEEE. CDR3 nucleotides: TGTGCCAGCAGCCCGAAAAGCGGGGGGGAAGAGACCCAGTACTTC. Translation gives CASSPKSGGEETQYF.

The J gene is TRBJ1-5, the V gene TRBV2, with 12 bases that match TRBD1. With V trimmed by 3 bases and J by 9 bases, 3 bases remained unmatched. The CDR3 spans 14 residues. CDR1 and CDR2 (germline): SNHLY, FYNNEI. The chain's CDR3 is CASSDWDRGLPQHF. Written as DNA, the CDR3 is TGTGCCAGCAGTGATTGGGACAGGGGGCTGCCCCAGCATTTT.

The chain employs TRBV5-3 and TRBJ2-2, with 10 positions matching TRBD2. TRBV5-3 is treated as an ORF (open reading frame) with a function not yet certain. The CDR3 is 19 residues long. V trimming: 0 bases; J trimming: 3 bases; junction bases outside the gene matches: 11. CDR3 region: CARSLDCVLAGAYTGELFF. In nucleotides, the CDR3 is TGTGCCAGAAGCTTGGATTGTGTGCTAGCGGGAGCCTACACCGGGGAGCTGTTTTTT.

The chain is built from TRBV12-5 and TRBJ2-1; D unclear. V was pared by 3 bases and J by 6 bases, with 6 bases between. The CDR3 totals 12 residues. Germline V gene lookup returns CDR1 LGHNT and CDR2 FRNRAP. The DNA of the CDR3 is TGTGCTAGTGGTTTATCCGGCAATGAGCAGTTCTTC. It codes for CASGLSGNEQFF. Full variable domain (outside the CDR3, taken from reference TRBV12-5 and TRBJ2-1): DARVTQTPRHKVTEMGQEVTMRCQPILGHNTVFWYRQTMMQGLELLAYFRNRAPLDDSGMPKDRFSAEMPDATLATLKIQPSEPRDSAVYFCASGLSGNEQFFGPGTRLTVL.

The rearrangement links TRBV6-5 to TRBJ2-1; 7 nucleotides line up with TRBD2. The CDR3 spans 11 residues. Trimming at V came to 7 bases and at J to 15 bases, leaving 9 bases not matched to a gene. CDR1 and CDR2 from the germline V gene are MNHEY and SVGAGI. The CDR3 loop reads CASIRGGERFF. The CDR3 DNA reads TGTGCCAGCATCCGCGGGGGAGAACGGTTCTTC.

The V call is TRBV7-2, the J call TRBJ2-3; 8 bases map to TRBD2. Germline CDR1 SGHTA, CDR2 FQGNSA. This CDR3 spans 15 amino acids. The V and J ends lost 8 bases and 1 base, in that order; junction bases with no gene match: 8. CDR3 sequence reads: CASADSGTGTDTQYF. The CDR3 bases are TGTGCCAGCGCTGATAGCGGGACTGGCACAGATACGCAGTATTTT.

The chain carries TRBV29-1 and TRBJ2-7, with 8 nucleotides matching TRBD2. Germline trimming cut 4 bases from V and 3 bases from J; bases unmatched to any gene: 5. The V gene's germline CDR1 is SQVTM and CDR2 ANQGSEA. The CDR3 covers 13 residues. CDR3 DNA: TGCAGCGTTGTTGCCGGGGGGGTCTACGAGCAGTACTTC. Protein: CSVVAGGVYEQYF.

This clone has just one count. CDR3 amino acids: CASSLEASQGSYTF. The CDR3 DNA reads as TGTGCCAGCAGCTTAGAGGCCTCCCAGGGGAGCTACACCTTC. V gene TRBV11-2 combines with J gene TRBJ1-2; D is possibly TRBD1 (6 bases). The germline gives CDR1 SGHAT, CDR2 FQNNGV. V gave up 0 bases and J gave up 9 bases, with 14 bases separating them. The CDR3 length is 14 residues.

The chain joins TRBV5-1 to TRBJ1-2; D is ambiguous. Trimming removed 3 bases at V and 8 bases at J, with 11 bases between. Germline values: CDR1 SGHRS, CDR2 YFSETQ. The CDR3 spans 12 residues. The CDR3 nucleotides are TGCGCCAGCAGCTCCGGACCGGGGGGCTACACCTTC. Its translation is CASSSGPGGYTF.